This T cell receptor (beta chain) was identified in a study of T cell changes during pregnancy in multiple sclerosis. Assay: immunoSEQ multiplex PCR; the TCRdb copy retains only in-frame clones and omits some. The sample shows 79,000 or so clones, just over 90% of them seen only once. The sequencing used CD4+ T cells from peripheral blood mononuclear cells, collected before pregnancy. This TCR derives from a female donor with multiple sclerosis, enrolled in a pregnancy study.

The CDR3 sequence: CAIRTGGSGELFF. The CDR3 coding sequence is TGTGCCATCCGAACAGGGGGCTCCGGGGAGCTGTTTTTT. The chain employs TRBV28 and TRBJ2-2, with 9 bases identical to TRBD1. Germline V gene lookup returns CDR1 MDHEN and CDR2 SYDVKM. The CDR3 totals 13 residues. The J segment lost 6 bases and the V segment lost 10 bases, leaving 6 bases of the junction unmatched.